This entry describes one T cell receptor (beta chain). This sample stems from a study of blood T cell repertoires in COVID-19. TCRdb's copy holds only in-frame clones and misses some; the assay was immunoSEQ multiplex PCR. Of 250,000 to 350,000 clones in the sample, roughly nine tenths were seen once. CDR1 and CDR2 from the germline V gene are MGHRA and YSYEKL. Trimming pared 4 bases from V and 4 bases from J, leaving 13 bases between. The CDR3 runs 15 residues. Sample: PBMCs or T cells enriched from blood (not recorded which). This TCR derives from a man aged 55 to 70 who had recovered from COVID-19. J is TRBJ1-4 and V is TRBV4-1; a weak D match, TRBD1 (5 bases). CDR3 coding DNA: TGCGCCAGCAGCCCCTCCAGGGTCTATAATGAAAAACTGTTTTTT. Protein: CASSPSRVYNEKLFF.